The present T cell receptor (beta chain) was sequenced within a study of metastatic and nonmetastatic thyroid tumors (dated by TCRdb to 2019 to 2021). About the investigation overall: The researchers compared repertoires between peripheral blood samples and tumor or nodule tissue samples from patients with malignant or benign thyroid disease.

Libraries came from PCR. This sample was sequenced with an Illumina HiSeq 4000. High-throughput sequencing was used to profile the CDR3 region of the TCR beta-chain in every patient. Per the authors' processing: CDR3 differences across clinicopathological groups were used to build a classifier for discriminating distant-metastatic papillary thyroid cancer patients. The Shannon index was used to measure repertoire diversity, and the Morisita-Horn index was used to measure how similar tumor and blood repertoires were. Clones were called with MiXCR by TCRdb after fastp trimmed the public reads at Q25, and only in-frame beta chains were retained. TCRdb, not the original authors, processed these V and J calls. For this sample the table gives about 24,000 clones, of which around 20% were detected only once. Of the sample, approximately 4.3% falls within the top ten clones. What the authors observed across the whole study: In both blood and tumor samples, TCR beta diversity was reported to be significantly higher in malignant tumors than in benign nodules.

This clone was detected ten times or more. Its antigen is not yet known. Base qualities were left out, and no much larger clone turns up one base away. No patient had received any treatment before thyroid surgery. Using T-cell receptor beta sequencing, the study looked back at clinical samples from patients collected from 2012 to 2018. This TCR derives from a male donor with papillary thyroid cancer or a benign thyroid nodule (not recorded which). Some clones in this sample may be carry-over from other donors' samples. The source material was blood.

The CDR3 protein: CASSPPTSFYEQYF. The DNA sequence reads TGTGCCAGCAGCCCACCGACAAGTTTCTACGAGCAGTACTTC. Here the chain combines TRBV3-1 and TRBJ2-7; the D gene remains uncertain. The cysteine opens and the phenylalanine closes a CDR3 of 14 amino acids. The only DNA kept is the CDR3, 42 bases in frame from the first base. V lost 4 bases and J lost 3 bases; the stretch between them is 13 bases long. Via the germline V gene (reference sequence), CDR1 is LGHDT and CDR2 YNNKEL.